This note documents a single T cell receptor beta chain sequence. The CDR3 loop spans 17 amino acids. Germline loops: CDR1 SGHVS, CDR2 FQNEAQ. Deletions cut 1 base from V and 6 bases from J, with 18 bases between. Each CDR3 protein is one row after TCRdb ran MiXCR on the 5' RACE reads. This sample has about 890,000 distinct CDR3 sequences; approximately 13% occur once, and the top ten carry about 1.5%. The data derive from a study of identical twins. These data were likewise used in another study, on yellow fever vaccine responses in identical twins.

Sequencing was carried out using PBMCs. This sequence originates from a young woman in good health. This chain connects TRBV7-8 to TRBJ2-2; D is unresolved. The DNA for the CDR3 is TGTGCCAGCAGCTTAGACTCTAGATTTACCATCGCCGGGGAGCTGTTTTTT. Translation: CASSLDSRFTIAGELFF.